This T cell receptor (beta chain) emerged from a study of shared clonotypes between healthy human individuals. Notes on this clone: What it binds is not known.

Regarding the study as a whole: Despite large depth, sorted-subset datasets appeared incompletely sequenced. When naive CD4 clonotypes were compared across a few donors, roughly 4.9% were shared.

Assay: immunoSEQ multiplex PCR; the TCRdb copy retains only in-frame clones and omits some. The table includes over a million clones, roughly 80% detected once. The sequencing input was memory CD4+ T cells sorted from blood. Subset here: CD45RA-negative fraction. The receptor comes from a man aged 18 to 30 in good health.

CDR3 amino acids: CASSSPPGKNRGREQYF. The CDR3 DNA reads as TGTGCCAGCAGTTCCCCACCCGGTAAAAACAGGGGGAGGGAGCAGTACTTC. This chain links TRBV27 with TRBJ2-7; 8 bases align to TRBD1. Germline V CDR1 and CDR2: MNHEY, SMNVEV (reference sequence). V dropped 4 bases and J dropped 7; count of bases not matched to a gene: 18. The CDR3 contains 17 residues.